This T cell receptor (beta chain) derives from a study of cytomegalovirus exposure and HLA in healthy donors. Findings and limits, study-wide: There were some V segments, including TRBV6-2 and TRBV6-3, excluded as indistinguishable. Per a prior analysis, the majority of TCR beta V segments were productive roughly 87% or roughly 30% of the time.

The primer mix had 60 Vbeta and 13 Jbeta primers. The protocol was immunoSEQ multiplex PCR, while the TCRdb copy is restricted to in-frame clones and leaves out a portion. The sample lists over 100,000 clones, 80% occurring once. This clone was observed a single time. Its antigen is not identified. The CDR3 runs to 15 residues. CDR1 is SGHRS and CDR2 is YFSETQ in the germline V gene. V was shortened by 1 base and J by 6 bases, with 14 bases between the two germline ends. The sequence was obtained from a man aged 25 to 40 in good health and CMV-seronegative. The material sequenced was PBMCs. The chain is built from TRBV5-1 and TRBJ2-1; D possibly corresponds to TRBD1 (5 bases). The CDR3 loop is CASSLIPDSRNEQFF. CDR3 coding DNA: TGCGCCAGCAGCTTGATCCCCGACAGCCGCAATGAGCAGTTCTTC.